The rows below give T cell receptor beta chains drawn from one sample of a study of shared clonotypes between healthy human individuals. Clones were read by immunoSEQ multiplex PCR, and TCRdb kept only the in-frame ones, dropping some. The sample lists some 2,100,000 clones; about 94% were seen once. Sample: naive CD4+ T cells sorted from blood. These TCRs come from a man between 18 and 35 years old in good health. The CDR3 runs from the conserved cysteine through the conserved F or W. D genes are given only for firm matches. Size values are once, few and many counts, or a class for expanded clones, and some rows have none.

>NA|TRBV28|15|NA|TRBJ1-4
TGTGCCAGCACCCCCCCACAGGGACGGGATGAAAAACTGTTTTTT
CASTPPQGRDEKLFF
>NA|TRBV30|15|NA|TRBJ1-6
TGTGCCTGGAGCCTCGCAGGGAGTCTTAATTCACCCCTCCACTTT
CAWSLAGSLNSPLHF
>NA|TRBV6-5|13|NA|TRBJ1-1
TGTGCCAGCACGTTAGGGGTGTCCACTGAAGCTTTCTTT
CASTLGVSTEAFF
>NA|TRBV14|14|NA|TRBJ2-1
TGTGCCAGCAGCCAAGGAGGGAAATACAATGAGCAGTTCTTC
CASSQGGKYNEQFF
>NA|TRBV13|11|NA|TRBJ2-3
TGTGCCAGCAGCGGAGGGGATACGCAGTATTTT
CASSGGDTQYF
>NA|TRBV5-1|13|NA|TRBJ1-2
TGCGCCAGCAGCCCGGAGGCTTATGACGGCTACACCTTC
CASSPEAYDGYTF
>TRBD2|TRBV4-1|16|once|TRBJ2-1
TGCGCCACCAAGGCGGTAGCGGGGGGGCCGCAGAATGAGCAGTTCTTC
CATKAVAGGPQNEQFF
>NA|TRBV18|13|NA|TRBJ2-1
TGTGCCAGCTCACGGAATCGGGTAAATGAGCAGTTCTTC
CASSRNRVNEQFF
>TRBD2|TRBV30|15|NA|TRBJ2-1
TGTGCCTGGAGTGTCAGACTAGCGGGAGGTCGGGGGCAGTTCTTC
CAWSVRLAGGRGQFF
>NA|TRBV30|15|NA|TRBJ2-5
TGTGCCTGGAGTCCACTGGGGAGCCCCCAAGAGACCCAGTACTTC
CAWSPLGSPQETQYF
>NA|TRBV11-1|14|NA|TRBJ2-5
TGTGCCAGCAGCTTTGGAGTAGCCCCGGAGACCCAGTACTTC
CASSFGVAPETQYF
>TRBD1|TRBV5-4|17|NA|TRBJ1-1
TGTGCCAGCAGCTTGAACAGGGGCGGCGACACAAACACTGAAGCTTTCTTT
CASSLNRGGDTNTEAFF
>NA|TRBV5-1|14|NA|TRBJ1-3
TGCGCCAGCAGCTTGGGAGGTAGTGGAAACACCATATATTTT
CASSLGGSGNTIYF
>NA|TRBV11-2|15|once|TRBJ1-3
TGTGCCAGCAGCTCCGACATTTTTCTGGTAAACACCATATATTTT
CASSSDIFLVNTIYF
>TRBD1|TRBV7-8|13|NA|TRBJ2-1
TGTGCCAGCAGCTCGGACAGGGGCAATGAGCAGTTCTTC
CASSSDRGNEQFF
>NA|TRBV10-3|13|NA|TRBJ2-7
TGTGCCACCAGGCCGGACAGCTCCTACGAGCAGTACTTC
CATRPDSSYEQYF
>NA|TRBV9|17|NA|TRBJ2-2
TGTGCCAGCAGCTTTCGTGGGGGCCCCCTATTTACCGGGGAGCTGTTTTTT
CASSFRGGPLFTGELFF
>NA|TRBV7-8|15|NA|TRBJ2-3
TGTGCCAGCAGCCCGCGGGACAGAACCACAGATACGCAGTATTTT
CASSPRDRTTDTQYF
>TRBD1|TRBV9|15|NA|TRBJ1-6
TGTGCCAGCAGCGTAGTCTCAGGGGGTAATTCACCCCTCCACTTT
CASSVVSGGNSPLHF
>NA|TRBV4-1|18|NA|TRBJ2-7
TGCGCCAGCAGCCTGAGGTGGGAAGGGACTCTCCTTCCGTACGAGCAGTACTTC
CASSLRWEGTLLPYEQYF
>TRBD2|TRBV6-5|15|NA|TRBJ2-1
TGTGCCAGCGGGGTACCTGGGGGGGATGGCAATGAGCAGTTCTTC
CASGVPGGDGNEQFF
>NA|TRBV7-9|13|NA|TRBJ1-5
TGTGCCAGCACCGCGGGGCTTTATCAGCCCCAGCATTTT
CASTAGLYQPQHF